Described below is a single TCR beta chain sequence and its context. Antigen specificity is unknown. Per the germline V gene, CDR1 is SGHAT and CDR2 is FQNNGV. The CDR3 is 16 residues long. Trimming removed 1 base from V and 0 bases from J, with 10 bases in between. This entry is derived from a study of shared clonotypes between healthy human individuals. Whole-study context: A donor's plate count was three for CD4 naive and three for CD4 memory; CD8 naive had two and CD8 memory one. Study-wide points: Among non-shared clonotypes, generation probabilities were lower than among those shared by all four donors.

Methods used by the authors: Filtering differed for immunoSEQ, which gave only junction sequences without quality scores. The data were produced by immunoSEQ multiplex PCR, yet TCRdb's version contains in-frame clones alone and is incomplete. That table is the source of V, J and clone size, and D and trimming were worked out from the DNA. The sample holds approximately 500,000 clones, 95% to 97% seen once. Each donor was a Caucasian adult residing in Nashville, Tennessee. Sequences were obtained from naive CD4+ T cells sorted from blood. Subset meaning: CD45RA+ positively selected. This chain links TRBV11-2 with TRBJ2-4; D is unclear. The TCR sequence derives from a woman aged 25 to 45 in good health. CDR3 region: CASSLVPNIAKNIQYF. As DNA, the CDR3 is TGTGCCAGCAGCTTAGTACCTAATATAGCCAAAAACATTCAGTACTTC.